This passage covers 29 T cell receptor beta chains from one sample sequenced in a study of metastatic and nonmetastatic thyroid tumors. With MiXCR, TCRdb reprocessed the PCR reads. The sample has tens of thousands of clones, approximately 17% seen once. Thyroid surgery was performed in patients who had received no treatment beforehand. The sample taken for sequencing was blood. The receptors shown here come from a female donor with papillary thyroid cancer or a benign thyroid nodule (not recorded which). Some clones in this sample may be carry-over from other donors' samples.

At least ten counts were recorded for this clone. This specimen includes other DNA sequences encoding the same CDR3. The chain combines TRBV19 with TRBJ1-5; D is ambiguous. The CDR3 runs 12 residues. Germline loops: CDR1 LNHDA, CDR2 SQIVND (reference sequence). V lost 3 bases and J 9 bases, leaving 9 bases between the germline ends. CDR3 bases: TGTGCCAGTAGTATCGATTGGGGGCCCCAGCATTTT. Protein: CASSIDWGPQHF.

This clone was counted ten times or more. The CDR3 loop reads CASSLMTGPKAFF. The CDR3 DNA sequence: TGTGCCAGCAGTTTAATGACAGGGCCAAAAGCTTTCTTT. The rearrangement joins TRBV12-3 or TRBV12-4 to TRBJ1-1; TRBD1 aligns across 7 bases. V dropped 2 bases and J dropped 9; count of bases not matched to a gene: 6. The CDR3 contains 13 residues.

This clone has a handful of counts. A much larger clone is a single base away; this may be a read error. The chain links TRBV18 to TRBJ2-3; D remains ambiguous. CDR3 size: 13 residues. Per the germline V gene, CDR1 is KGHSH and CDR2 is LQKENI. Trimming took off 4 bases at V and 5 bases at J, with 10 bases between the two ends. CDR3 residues: CASSQLPKDTQYF. In nucleotides, the CDR3 is TGTGCCAGCTCACAGTTACCTAAAGATACGCAGTATTTT.

This clone was found many times. The gene calls are TRBV28 and TRBJ2-7; TRBD2 agrees at 9 bases. The ends lost 4 bases at V and 5 bases at J; junction bases unmatched: 6. Germline V gene lookup returns CDR1 MDHEN and CDR2 SYDVKM. CDR3 length: 14 amino acids. The CDR3 loop reads CASSSGLAPHEQYF. The CDR3 DNA is TGTGCCAGCAGTTCGGGACTAGCTCCCCACGAGCAGTACTTC.

This clone was detected ten times or more. The chain joins TRBV4-1 to TRBJ1-6; D call uncertain. CDR1 is MGHRA and CDR2 is YSYEKL in the germline V gene. The CDR3 has 15 residues. V lost 4 bases, J lost 11 bases, and 18 bases lay in between. CDR3 sequence reads: CASSRNAAPSAPLHF. The CDR3 DNA is TGCGCCAGCAGCCGCAATGCCGCCCCGTCAGCACCCCTCCACTTT.

Remarks on this clone: Relative to the germline gene, one junction end is altered; a read error may explain this. The rearrangement links TRBV3-1 to TRBJ1-2, with 10 positions matching TRBD1. Germline values: CDR1 LGHDT, CDR2 YNNKEL (reference sequence). CDR3 length: 15 amino acids. In DNA form, the CDR3 reads TGTGCCAGTAGCCAAGGGGGGACAGGGGAAAGGGGCTACACCTTC. Translation gives CASSQGGTGERGYTF.

This clone was counted ten times or more. The chain links TRBV12-3 or TRBV12-4 to TRBJ2-1, with 8 bases lining up with TRBD1. This CDR3 has 16 amino acids. The V gene end was trimmed by 5 bases and the J gene end by 14 bases; junction bases not matched to a gene: 20. The DNA of the CDR3 is TGTGCCAGCAGTCCTGGGACAGGCCAACTAACTTCGGAGGAGTTCTTC. Its protein is CASSPGTGQLTSEEFF.

This clone was observed many times. The J gene is TRBJ1-2, the V gene TRBV4-1; possible D gene TRBD1, 6 bases. This CDR3 region has 17 residues. Germline CDR1 reads MGHRA; CDR2 reads YSYEKL. V was cut by 0 bases and J by 8 bases, with 22 bases left in between. Here the CDR3 reads CASSQELWQGLREGYTF. The CDR3 bases are TGCGCCAGCAGCCAAGAATTATGGCAGGGGCTAAGAGAAGGCTACACCTTC.

This chain connects TRBV27 to TRBJ2-2, with 8 bases fitting TRBD2. In germline, CDR1 is MNHEY, CDR2 SMNVEV (reference sequence). V trimming: 5 bases; J trimming: 2 bases; junction bases outside the gene matches: 13. The CDR3 is made up of 18 amino acids. CDR3 coding DNA: TGTGCCAGCAGTCCCCGAGGAGCGGGAGTATTTAACACCGGGGAGCTGTTTTTT. Translated: CASSPRGAGVFNTGELFF.

This clone was found a few times. The chain recombines TRBV6-1 with TRBJ1-5; D perhaps matches TRBD1 (5 bases). Between the trimmed V and J ends, which lost 10 bases and 3 bases, there was a span of 16 bases. Germline CDR1 and CDR2: MNHNS and SASEGT. This CDR3 spans 14 amino acids. Written as DNA, the CDR3 is TGTGCCACCTGGACATGGGGTTTCAATCAGCCCCAGCATTTT. Its translation is CATWTWGFNQPQHF.

This clone appeared a single time. The conserved phenylalanine or tryptophan normally closing the CDR3 is absent here, so this likely arose from a read error. The genes are TRBV5-1 and TRBJ2-1, with D uncertain. Germline CDR1 SGHRS, CDR2 YFSETQ. The germline V and J ends were trimmed by 0 bases and 4 bases, with 11 bases remaining between them. CDR3 size: 15 residues. DNA of the CDR3: TGCGCCAGCAGCTTGGGGTCTAGAGGTTACAATGAGCAGTTCTAC. It encodes CASSLGSRGYNEQFY.

The V and J genes are TRBV11-1 and TRBJ2-1; D uncertain. Germline V CDR1 and CDR2: SGHAT, FQDESV (reference sequence). The CDR3 has 15 amino acids. The V and J ends lost 7 bases and 2 bases respectively, with 15 bases between them. Here the CDR3 DNA reads TGTGCCAGCATTGCGGCCAACCTAGCCTACAATGAGCAGTTCTTC. This sequence encodes CASIAANLAYNEQFF.

Many counts were recorded for this clone. The chain's CDR3 is CASSDQGRSYEQYF. DNA for the CDR3: TGTGCCAGTAGTGATCAGGGTAGGTCCTACGAGCAGTACTTC. V gene TRBV19 combines with J gene TRBJ2-7; a weak D match, TRBD1 (5 bases). V lost 5 bases, J lost 1 base, and 12 bases lay in between. The CDR3 loop spans 14 amino acids. Germline V gives CDR1 LNHDA, CDR2 SQIVND (reference sequence).

This clone came up many times. The rearrangement joins TRBV28 to TRBJ1-3; D gene uncertain. Looked up from germline, CDR1 is MDHEN and CDR2 is SYDVKM. The germline V and J ends were trimmed by 3 bases and 4 bases, with 19 bases remaining between them. This CDR3 has 17 amino acids. For the CDR3, the DNA is TGTGCCAGCAGTTTCACCTCCGCCTCCGGCGGAGGAAACACCATATATTTT. Translated, it gives CASSFTSASGGGNTIYF. Filled out from reference TRBV28 and TRBJ1-3, the complete variable domain reads DVKVTQSSRYLVKRTGEKVFLECVQDMDHENMFWYRQDPGLGLRLIYFSYDVKMKEKGDIPEGYSVSREKKERFSLILESASTNQTSMYLCASSFTSASGGGNTIYFGEGSWLTVV.

Ten or more counts support this clone. J is TRBJ1-5 and V is TRBV28; TRBD1 might be the D (6 bases). CDR3 size: 16 residues. Germline-derived CDR1 and CDR2 are MDHEN and SYDVKM. With 5 bases removed from V and 2 bases from J, the gap between germline ends came to 16 bases. The CDR3 DNA is TGTGCCAGCAGTGATTGGACGGACAGAGGCAATCAGCCCCAGCATTTT. It translates to CASSDWTDRGNQPQHF.

This clone was detected many times. V usage is TRBV15 and J usage is TRBJ1-1; no clear D gene. This CDR3 spans 16 amino acids. The ends were cut back, 0 bases at V and 0 bases at J, with 11 bases in the middle. CDR1 LNHNV and CDR2 YYDKDF come from the germline V gene (reference sequence). The CDR3 nucleotides are TGTGCCACCAGCAGAGAGCCTCATTACATGAACACTGAAGCTTTCTTT. Translating it yields CATSREPHYMNTEAFF.

There are many counts of this clone. The chain employs TRBV20-1 and TRBJ2-3; TRBD2 matches 10 bases. The germline CDR1 and CDR2 sequences are DFQATT and SNEGSKA (reference sequence). The trim removed 0 bases at V and 4 bases at J, leaving 10 bases unmatched. The CDR3 runs 17 residues. CDR3 sequence (DNA): TGCAGTGCTAGAGATAATTCGGCTAGCGGGAGTCCAGATACGCAGTATTTT. Protein: CSARDNSASGSPDTQYF.

At least ten counts were recorded for this clone. The chain uses TRBV2 and TRBJ1-2, with D possibly being TRBD1 (6 bases). CDR3 length: 13 residues. Germline values: CDR1 SNHLY, CDR2 FYNNEI. V was cut by 11 bases and J by 4 bases, with 17 bases left in between. CDR3 sequence (DNA): TGTGCCCGAACAAACAGGGAAAGCTATGGCTACACCTTC. It encodes CARTNRESYGYTF. Combining the CDR3 with reference TRBV2 and TRBJ1-2 gives the whole variable domain EPEVTQTPSHQVTQMGQEVILRCVPISNHLYFYWYRQILGQKVEFLVSFYNNEISEKSEIFDDQFSVERPDGSNFTLKIRSTKLEDSAMYFCARTNRESYGYTFGSGTRLTVV.

In this sample, this clone turned up once. This rearrangement joins TRBV20-1 to TRBJ2-7; 13 positions match TRBD2. Trimming at V came to 5 bases and at J to 3 bases, leaving 10 bases not matched to a gene. The CDR3 is 16 amino acids. Germline V gene sequence: CDR1 DFQATT, CDR2 SNEGSKA (reference sequence). The CDR3 here is CSAEWTSGSSLYEQYF. CDR3 bases: TGCAGTGCTGAGTGGACTAGCGGGAGTAGTCTCTACGAGCAGTACTTC.

The chain employs TRBV29-1 and TRBJ2-3, with a possible D match to TRBD2 (5 bases). From germline, CDR1 is SQVTM and CDR2 ANQGSEA. This CDR3 has 15 amino acids. V lost 4 bases, J lost 4 bases, and 18 bases lay in between. The CDR3 sequence: CSVVRARWRADTQYF. The CDR3 DNA is TGCAGCGTTGTTCGGGCCAGGTGGCGGGCAGATACGCAGTATTTT.

This clone was recorded many times. The sample holds other DNA sequences that translate to the same CDR3. V usage is TRBV7-6 and J usage is TRBJ2-5; 11 positions match TRBD2. Trimming at V came to 4 bases and at J to 2 bases, leaving 3 bases not matched to a gene. CDR1 is SGHVS, CDR2 FNYEAQ, per germline. The CDR3 length is 15 residues. The CDR3 is CASSSTSGKQETQYF. CDR3 sequence (DNA): TGTGCCAGCAGCTCGACTAGCGGGAAACAAGAGACCCAGTACTTC.

This clone was seen at least ten times. The J gene is TRBJ1-1, the V gene TRBV14; D is unresolved. Looked up from germline, CDR1 is SGHDN and CDR2 is FVKESK. This CDR3 is 16 amino acids long. Between the trimmed V and J ends, which lost 6 bases and 3 bases, there was a span of 20 bases. The CDR3 region is CASRSSLARRDTEAFF. The CDR3 nucleotides are TGTGCCAGCAGGTCCTCCTTGGCGAGGAGGGACACTGAAGCTTTCTTT.

At least ten counts were recorded for this clone. V is TRBV7-2 and J is TRBJ1-2, with D uncertain. The CDR3 covers 13 residues. Germline lookup yields CDR1 SGHTA and CDR2 FQGNSA. V was shortened by 4 bases and J by 4 bases, with 10 bases between the two germline ends. The CDR3 is CASSSPRGYGYTF. Here the CDR3 DNA reads TGTGCCAGCAGCTCGCCCCGTGGCTATGGCTACACCTTC.

The sample holds many counts of this clone. The CDR3, as DNA: TGCGCCAGCAGCTTGGCGGGGGGCGCGTCTTCCACTGAAGCTTTCTTT. Protein: CASSLAGGASSTEAFF. The rearrangement joins TRBV5-1 to TRBJ1-1; TRBD1 is a possible D gene (6 bases). V shed 0 bases and J shed 4 bases, with 16 bases lying between them. Germline V gene sequence: CDR1 SGHRS, CDR2 YFSETQ. The CDR3 is 16 residues long.

This clone was recorded a few times. V and J are TRBV28 and TRBJ2-1, with 9 positions matching TRBD2. Germline values: CDR1 MDHEN, CDR2 SYDVKM. CDR3 length equals 17 residues. Losses at the gene ends were 7 bases for V and 0 bases for J; bases not matched to a gene: 10. CDR3 bases: TGTGCCAGCATCCCCCTGACTAGCGGTAGCTCCTACAATGAGCAGTTCTTC. Translated, it gives CASIPLTSGSSYNEQFF.

There are many counts of this clone. The genes are TRBV11-2 and TRBJ1-3; D might be TRBD1 (6 bases). Germline CDR1 SGHAT, CDR2 FQNNGV. Trimming stripped 5 bases from V and 0 bases from J, with 11 bases between. The CDR3 runs 15 residues. CDR3: CASSATGFSGNTIYF. The CDR3 nucleotides are TGTGCCAGCAGCGCTACAGGGTTCTCTGGAAACACCATATATTTT. Drawing the rest from reference TRBV11-2 and TRBJ1-3, the complete variable domain is EAGVAQSPRYKIIEKRQSVAFWCNPISGHATLYWYQQILGQGPKLLIQFQNNGVVDDSQLPKDRFSAERLKGVDSTLKIQPAKLEDSAVYLCASSATGFSGNTIYFGEGSWLTVV.

This clone appeared many times. V is TRBV19 and J is TRBJ1-4; possibly TRBD1 for D (5 bases). CDR3 size: 16 residues. Trimming pared 5 bases from V and 11 bases from J, leaving 24 bases between. In germline, CDR1 is LNHDA, CDR2 SQIVND (reference sequence). The CDR3 DNA reads as TGTGCCAGTAGTTCGTCGGTCGGCAGGGAGGTCCAGAAACTGTTTTTT. Residues: CASSSSVGREVQKLFF.

This rearrangement joins TRBV7-3 to TRBJ2-1; TRBD2 aligns across 10 bases. The CDR3 is made up of 15 amino acids. The trim removed 5 bases at V and 4 bases at J, leaving 5 bases unmatched. Germline V gives CDR1 SGHTA, CDR2 FQGTGA. This CDR3 reads CASSRYSGRYNEQFF. For the CDR3, the DNA is TGTGCCAGCAGCAGATATAGCGGGAGGTACAATGAGCAGTTCTTC.

This clone appeared many times. This chain's CDR3 is CASSLRGTGELFF. The CDR3 DNA sequence: TGTGCCAGCAGCTTGCGTGGAACCGGGGAGCTGTTTTTT. The chain has TRBV7-9 and TRBJ2-2; no reliable D call. Germline values: CDR1 SEHNR, CDR2 FQNEAQ (reference sequence). The CDR3 extends over 13 amino acids. V was shortened by 3 bases and J by 5 bases, with 7 bases between the two germline ends.